A single sample gave rise to the 3 T cell receptor beta chains below, sequenced in a study of blood T cell repertoires in COVID-19. TCRdb's table, derived via immunoSEQ multiplex PCR, lists solely in-frame clones and lacks some. The sample carries about 440,000 clones, 80% to 95% recorded once. Sequencing was carried out using PBMCs or T cells enriched from blood (not recorded which). The receptors originated from a man between 18 and 29 years old who had recovered from COVID-19.

This chain links TRBV28 with TRBJ2-4; 8 nucleotides line up with TRBD1. Germline V gene data show CDR1 as MDHEN and CDR2 as SYDVKM. The CDR3 has 15 amino acids. Trimming cost V 7 bases and J 0 bases; bases outside gene matches: 5. The CDR3 loop reads CASTGQVLAKNIQYF. DNA of the CDR3: TGTGCCAGCACGGGACAGGTACTAGCCAAAAACATTCAGTACTTC.

J is TRBJ1-4 and V is TRBV5-1; D call uncertain. This CDR3 contains 15 residues. The germline CDR1 and CDR2 sequences are SGHRS and YFSETQ. V was cut by 0 bases and J by 3 bases, with 9 bases left in between. CDR3 residues: CASSLAEAANEKLFF. As DNA, the CDR3 is TGCGCCAGCAGCTTGGCCGAGGCAGCTAATGAAAAACTGTTTTTT.

The chain combines TRBV15 with TRBJ2-3, with D hard to call. This CDR3 is 13 amino acids long. Trimming pared 0 bases from V and 6 bases from J, leaving 7 bases between. CDR1 and CDR2 (germline): LNHNV, YYDKDF (reference sequence). CDR3 coding DNA: TGTGCCACCAGCAGAGATCCGACTGATACGCAGTATTTT. Translated, it gives CATSRDPTDTQYF. Based on the CDR3 plus reference TRBV15 and TRBJ2-3, the full variable domain is DAMVIQNPRYQVTQFGKPVTLSCSQTLNHNVMYWYQQKSSQAPKLLFHYYDKDFNNEADTPDNFQSRRPNTSFCFLDIRSPGLGDTAMYLCATSRDPTDTQYFGPGTRLTVL.